The 32 T cell receptor beta chains below come from one sample, sequenced in a study of blood T cell repertoires in COVID-19. Clones were read by immunoSEQ multiplex PCR, and TCRdb kept only the in-frame ones, dropping some. Among about 350,000 clones listed, roughly 84% were seen once. The sequencing sample was made of PBMCs or T cells enriched from blood (not recorded which). These receptors were collected from a woman under 40 who had recovered from COVID-19.

V gene TRBV25-1 combines with J gene TRBJ1-1; 9 positions agree with TRBD1. This CDR3 is 13 amino acids long. J gave up 9 bases and V 5 bases, and 7 bases lay outside the gene matches. In germline, CDR1 is MGHDK, CDR2 SYGVNS. CDR3 DNA sequence: TGTGCCAGCAGTAAACAGGGGGCATCCCAAGCTTTCTTT. It translates to CASSKQGASQAFF.

This chain uses TRBV4-2 with TRBJ2-1; TRBD1 is a possible D gene (6 bases). The V end was cut by 7 bases, the J end by 0 bases, with 13 bases between. CDR1 and CDR2 from the germline V gene are LGHNA and YNFKEQ. The CDR3 spans 15 residues. This CDR3 reads CASTTGQSSYNEQFF. The CDR3 coding sequence is TGTGCCAGCACCACAGGGCAGAGCTCCTACAATGAGCAGTTCTTC.

This chain connects TRBV4-1 to TRBJ1-5; TRBD1 agrees at 8 bases. Germline lookup yields CDR1 MGHRA and CDR2 YSYEKL. V was clipped by 0 bases and J by 6 bases; unmatched bases: 10. The CDR3 spans 17 residues. The CDR3 coding sequence is TGCGCCAGCAGCCAAGACGGGACAGGCTTTTCTCGTCAGCCCCAGCATTTT. It yields the protein CASSQDGTGFSRQPQHF.

The DNA for the CDR3 is TGTGCCAGCAGCCCGATGGACAGGGGAAATTCACCCCTCCACTTT. It encodes CASSPMDRGNSPLHF. This chain joins TRBV3-1 (or the pseudogene TRBV3-2) and TRBJ1-6; the match to TRBD1 covers 9 bases. Germline CDR1 and CDR2: LGHDT and YNNKEL (reference sequence). The trim removed 4 bases at V and 7 bases at J, leaving 5 bases unmatched. The CDR3 runs 15 residues.

This chain connects TRBV11-3 to TRBJ1-1; 8 bases align to TRBD1. Germline CDR1 reads SGHNT; CDR2 reads YENEEA. Trimming removed 5 bases from V and 7 bases from J; junction bases left unmatched: 3. The CDR3 sequence is 12 residues long. CDR3 region: CASSPTGGEAFF. CDR3 nucleotides: TGTGCCAGCAGCCCCACAGGGGGTGAAGCTTTCTTT.

As DNA, the CDR3 is TGCAGCGTCCGACTAGCGGGGATCCAAGAGACCCAGTACTTC. As protein: CSVRLAGIQETQYF. V usage is TRBV29-1 and J usage is TRBJ2-5; 11 bases map to TRBD2. The CDR3 loop spans 14 amino acids. Germline assignment: CDR1 SQVTM and CDR2 ANQGSEA. The ends lost 6 bases at V and 1 base at J; junction bases unmatched: 4.

The CDR3, as DNA: TGTGCTAGTGGTTTGACCTCGGACAGGAACACTGAAGCTTTCTTT. It encodes CASGLTSDRNTEAFF. The gene calls are TRBV12-5 and TRBJ1-1, with D possibly matching TRBD1 (6 bases). Germline V lookup: CDR1 LGHNT, CDR2 FRNRAP. There are 15 residues in the CDR3. V shed 2 bases and J shed 1 base, with 11 bases lying between them.

V and J are TRBV5-3 and TRBJ1-2; no clear D gene. TRBV5-3 is an ORF, with its function uncertain. There are 13 residues in the CDR3. V was shortened by 4 bases and J by 0 bases, with 7 bases between the two germline ends. The CDR3 protein is CARSLQTNYGYTF. The CDR3 region has the DNA TGTGCCAGAAGCCTCCAGACTAACTATGGCTACACCTTC.

The rearrangement links TRBV9 to TRBJ2-1, with TRBD2 matching 13 bases. V dropped 0 bases and J dropped 8; count of bases not matched to a gene: 8. This CDR3 spans 17 amino acids. Germline CDR1 reads SGDLS; CDR2 reads YYNGEE. In DNA, the CDR3 is TGTGCCAGCAGCGTAGAACGGACTAGCGGGGGCCGGGATGAGCAGTTCTTC. Its protein product is CASSVERTSGGRDEQFF.

The V call is TRBV27, the J call TRBJ2-3; weak D call: TRBD2 (6 bases). CDR3 size: 14 residues. Between the trimmed V and J ends, which lost 4 bases and 2 bases, there was a span of 10 bases. The germline V gene has CDR1 MNHEY and CDR2 SMNVEV (reference sequence). The CDR3 region has the DNA TGTGCCAGCAGTTCGGGACTTTACACAGATACGCAGTATTTT. Translated, it gives CASSSGLYTDTQYF.

V usage is TRBV28 and J usage is TRBJ1-1; TRBD1 matches 11 bases. J was trimmed by 6 bases and V by 4 bases; bases with no gene match: 4. Per germline, CDR1 MDHEN and CDR2 SYDVKM. The CDR3 runs to 14 residues. CDR3 amino acids: CASSSGQGGPEAFF. CDR3 nucleotide sequence: TGTGCCAGCAGTTCGGGACAGGGGGGCCCTGAAGCTTTCTTT.

This chain uses TRBV7-9 with TRBJ2-3; a possible D gene is TRBD2 (6 bases). There are 16 residues in the CDR3. CDR1 SEHNR and CDR2 FQNEAQ come from the germline V gene (reference sequence). V lost 6 bases and J lost 0, with 16 bases in between. The CDR3: CASSLARDRSTDTQYF. As DNA, the CDR3 is TGTGCCAGCAGTCTAGCGAGAGACAGAAGCACAGATACGCAGTATTTT.

This clone has just one count. V usage is TRBV6-5 and J usage is TRBJ2-2; perhaps TRBD2 as D (6 bases). Deletions cut 11 bases from V and 1 base from J, with 14 bases between. Germline V gives CDR1 MNHEY, CDR2 SVGAGI. The CDR3 spans 14 residues. CDR3 loop: CASLGGGNTGELFF. The CDR3 DNA reads TGTGCCTCTCTCGGGGGAGGGAACACCGGGGAGCTGTTTTTT.

V and J are TRBV4-2 and TRBJ1-4, with 11 bases lining up with TRBD1. The CDR3 spans 15 residues. The junction had 3 bases not matched to a gene; V was cut back by 2 bases and J by 7 bases. Germline values: CDR1 LGHNA, CDR2 YNFKEQ. The CDR3 loop is CASSQSGQGGEKLFF. For the CDR3, the DNA is TGTGCCAGCAGCCAATCGGGACAGGGGGGTGAAAAACTGTTTTTT.

The chain recombines TRBV12-3 or TRBV12-4 with TRBJ1-1; D remains unclear. Trimming shortened V by 2 bases and J by 2 bases, and 6 bases separated the two germline ends. CDR3 length equals 13 residues. The CDR3 sequence is CASSLLQNTEAFF. CDR3 in DNA: TGTGCCAGCAGTTTATTACAAAACACTGAAGCTTTCTTT.

The genes are TRBV6-5 and TRBJ2-7; D possibly corresponds to TRBD2 (6 bases). V was shortened by 5 bases and J by 1 base, with 15 bases between the two germline ends. CDR1 is MNHEY, CDR2 SVGAGI, per germline. The CDR3 covers 15 residues. CDR3 nucleotides: TGTGCCAGCAGTCGAGCCACCGGAGGGTCCTACGAGCAGTACTTC. Protein product: CASSRATGGSYEQYF.

The rearrangement joins TRBV5-1 to TRBJ2-3; 8 nucleotides agree with TRBD2. The CDR3 runs to 15 residues. V was clipped by 2 bases and J by 6 bases; unmatched bases: 8. Germline CDR1 SGHRS, CDR2 YFSETQ. The CDR3 spells CASSFGTSASDTQYF. CDR3 nucleotides: TGCGCCAGCAGCTTCGGGACTAGTGCATCTGATACGCAGTATTTT.

This clone has just one count. The rearrangement links TRBV6-1 to TRBJ1-1; D unclear. V was shortened by 0 bases and J by 1 base, with 6 bases between the two germline ends. The CDR3 consists of 14 residues. CDR1 MNHNS and CDR2 SASEGT come from the germline V gene. The CDR3 region has the DNA TGTGCCAGCAGTGAAGCAACCGGGAACACTGAAGCTTTCTTT. Translation: CASSEATGNTEAFF.

The chain links TRBV5-4 to TRBJ1-1; D may be TRBD1 (6 bases). Trimming stripped 4 bases from V and 0 bases from J, with 13 bases between. This CDR3 has 15 amino acids. CDR1 and CDR2 from the germline V gene are SGHNT and YYREEE (reference sequence). The CDR3 spells CASSRGQPLNTEAFF. The CDR3 DNA reads TGTGCCAGCAGCAGAGGACAGCCACTGAACACTGAAGCTTTCTTT.

The rearrangement uses TRBV20-1 and TRBJ1-1; D might be TRBD1 (6 bases). V was shortened by 3 bases and J by 0 bases, with 11 bases between the two germline ends. The germline V gene has CDR1 DFQATT and CDR2 SNEGSKA (reference sequence). The CDR3 loop spans 14 amino acids. CDR3 residues: CSASEQGLNTEAFF. CDR3 DNA sequence: TGCAGTGCTAGTGAACAGGGCTTGAACACTGAAGCTTTCTTT.

CDR3 sequence (DNA): TGCGCCAGCAGCCAGACTCAAGGGGCTTACAATGAGCAGTTCTTC. This encodes CASSQTQGAYNEQFF. The J gene is TRBJ2-1, the V gene TRBV4-1; tentatively, D is TRBD1 (5 bases). This CDR3 spans 15 amino acids. Trimming pared 3 bases from V and 4 bases from J, leaving 13 bases between. CDR1 is MGHRA and CDR2 is YSYEKL in the germline V gene.

The chain employs TRBV21-1 and TRBJ2-5; TRBD1 was called by the table and not checked on the DNA. TRBV21-1 is listed as a pseudogene. The CDR3 runs 13 residues. DNA for the CDR3: TGTGCCAGCTTTCCGACAGGGTTGGAGACCCAGTACTTC. Its translation is CASFPTGLETQYF.

The chain joins TRBV15 to TRBJ1-4, with 7 bases identical to TRBD1. This CDR3 is built from 14 residues. Germline V lookup: CDR1 LNHNV, CDR2 YYDKDF (reference sequence). Trimming took 5 bases from V and 8 from J; bases not matched to a gene: 8. The CDR3 coding sequence is TGTGCCACCAGCTTCCGACAGGGAGGAGAAAAACTGTTTTTT. Protein: CATSFRQGGEKLFF. Full variable domain (remainder filled in from reference TRBV15 and TRBJ1-4): DAMVIQNPRYQVTQFGKPVTLSCSQTLNHNVMYWYQQKSSQAPKLLFHYYDKDFNNEADTPDNFQSRRPNTSFCFLDIRSPGLGDTAMYLCATSFRQGGEKLFFGSGTQLSVL.

The CDR3 region has the DNA TGTGCTAGTGGTTCACCTGACCGCCAGGGGGTTTACGAGCAGTACTTC. Protein product: CASGSPDRQGVYEQYF. The chain combines TRBV12-5 with TRBJ2-7, with TRBD1 matching 7 bases. V was clipped by 4 bases and J by 4 bases; unmatched bases: 13. The CDR3 is made up of 16 amino acids. In germline, CDR1 is LGHNT, CDR2 FRNRAP.

This chain joins TRBV2 and TRBJ2-3, with D possibly matching TRBD1 (6 bases). Germline V gene data show CDR1 as SNHLY and CDR2 as FYNNEI. V lost 6 bases and J lost 0, with 10 bases in between. The CDR3 runs to 14 residues. CDR3 coding DNA: TGTGCCAGCAGGGGGGCGGAAAGCACAGATACGCAGTATTTT. Protein: CASRGAESTDTQYF.

The chain carries TRBV7-2 and TRBJ1-2; no reliable D call. This CDR3 has 12 amino acids. V was trimmed by 5 bases and J by 8 bases, leaving 12 bases between them. Looked up from germline, CDR1 is SGHTA and CDR2 is FQGNSA. The CDR3 is CASSPDLRGYTF. DNA for the CDR3: TGTGCCAGCAGCCCAGACCTGAGGGGCTACACCTTC.

The chain joins TRBV30 to TRBJ1-2; 7 bases are a match to TRBD1. CDR1 and CDR2 from the germline V gene are GTSNPN and SVGIG (reference sequence). This CDR3 region has 12 residues. Germline trimming cut 7 bases from V and 2 bases from J; bases unmatched to any gene: 4. The CDR3 bases are TGTGCCTACCCGGGACAGAACTATGGCTACACCTTC. It is translated as CAYPGQNYGYTF. Filled out from reference TRBV30 and TRBJ1-2, the complete variable domain reads SQTIHQWPATLVQPVGSPLSLECTVEGTSNPNLYWYRQAAGRGLQLLFYSVGIGQISSEVPQNLSASRPQDRQFILSSKKLLLSDSGFYLCAYPGQNYGYTFGSGTRLTVV.

This chain connects TRBV28 to TRBJ2-7; 9 nucleotides line up with TRBD1. CDR1 and CDR2 from the germline V gene are MDHEN and SYDVKM. The CDR3 spans 13 residues. J lost 7 bases, V lost 5 bases, and 6 bases had no gene match. The CDR3 region is CASSPQGAFEQYF. For the CDR3, the DNA is TGTGCCAGCAGTCCACAGGGGGCTTTTGAGCAGTACTTC.

The rearrangement uses TRBV4-1 and TRBJ2-1; D might be TRBD1 (5 bases). This CDR3 is 16 amino acids long. Germline V gene data show CDR1 as MGHRA and CDR2 as YSYEKL. Trimming took 4 bases from V and 5 from J, leaving 18 bases between them. The CDR3 DNA reads TGCGCCAGCAGCCCAGAAGTAGGGGTAGGGAACAATGAGCAGTTCTTC. This encodes CASSPEVGVGNNEQFF.

This chain links TRBV5-5 with TRBJ2-2, with 12 bases fitting TRBD1. This CDR3 has 17 amino acids. CDR1 SGHKS and CDR2 YYEKEE come from the germline V gene (reference sequence). The junction had 7 bases not matched to a gene; V was cut back by 1 base and J by 6 bases. CDR3 sequence (DNA): TGTGCCAGCAGCTTGTTTGAGGGGACAGGGGGCCCCGGGGAGCTGTTTTTT. This sequence encodes CASSLFEGTGGPGELFF.

The chain couples TRBV19 to TRBJ1-4, with TRBD1 matching 9 bases. V lost 4 bases to trimming and J lost 2 bases; unmatched junction nucleotides: 2. The CDR3 is made up of 15 amino acids. CDR1 LNHDA and CDR2 SQIVND come from the germline V gene (reference sequence). The CDR3 spells CASSRTGATNEKLFF. The CDR3 DNA follows: TGTGCCAGTAGTAGGACAGGGGCCACTAATGAAAAACTGTTTTTT.

This clone has more than one count but fewer than ten. The genes are TRBV18 and TRBJ1-2; 10 bases are a match to TRBD1. Germline lookup yields CDR1 KGHSH and CDR2 LQKENI. The junction had 20 bases not matched to a gene; V was cut back by 3 bases and J by 4 bases. This CDR3 spans 20 amino acids. In DNA form, the CDR3 reads TGTGCCAGCTCACCGAGCCGATCGACAGGGGGCGCGATTTCTTTCTATGGCTACACCTTC. Protein sequence: CASSPSRSTGGAISFYGYTF.